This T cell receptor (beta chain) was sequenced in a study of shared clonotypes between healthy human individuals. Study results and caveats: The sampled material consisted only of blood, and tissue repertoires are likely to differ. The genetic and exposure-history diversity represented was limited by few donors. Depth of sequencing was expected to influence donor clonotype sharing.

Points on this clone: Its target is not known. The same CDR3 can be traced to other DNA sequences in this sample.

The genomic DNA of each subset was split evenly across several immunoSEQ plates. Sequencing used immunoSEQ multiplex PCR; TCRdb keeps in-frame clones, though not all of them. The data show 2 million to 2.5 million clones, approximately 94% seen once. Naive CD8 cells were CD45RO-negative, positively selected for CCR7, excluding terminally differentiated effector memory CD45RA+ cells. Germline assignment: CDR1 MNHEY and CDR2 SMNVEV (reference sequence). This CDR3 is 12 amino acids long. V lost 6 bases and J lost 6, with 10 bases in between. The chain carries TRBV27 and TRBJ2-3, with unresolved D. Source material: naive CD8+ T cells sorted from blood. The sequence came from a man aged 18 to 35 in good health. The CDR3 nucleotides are TGTGCCAGCAGCCCTCCCTCGGATACGCAGTATTTT. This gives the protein CASSPPSDTQYF.